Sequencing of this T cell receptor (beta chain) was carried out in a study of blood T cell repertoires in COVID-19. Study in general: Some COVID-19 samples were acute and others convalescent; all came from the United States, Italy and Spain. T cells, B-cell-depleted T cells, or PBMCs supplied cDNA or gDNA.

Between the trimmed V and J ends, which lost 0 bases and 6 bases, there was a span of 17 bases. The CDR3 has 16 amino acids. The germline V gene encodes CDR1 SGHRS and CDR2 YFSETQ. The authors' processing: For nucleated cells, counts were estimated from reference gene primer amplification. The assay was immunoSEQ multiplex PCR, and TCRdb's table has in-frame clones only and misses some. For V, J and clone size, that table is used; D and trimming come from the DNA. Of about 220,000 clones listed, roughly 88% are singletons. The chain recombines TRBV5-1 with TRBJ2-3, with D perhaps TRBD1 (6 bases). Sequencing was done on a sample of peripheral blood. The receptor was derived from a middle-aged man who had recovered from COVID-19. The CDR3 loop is CASSLGKGGGIDTQYF. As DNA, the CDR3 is TGCGCCAGCAGCTTGGGAAAGGGTGGGGGCATTGATACGCAGTATTTT.